The clone carrying this TCR beta chain has only a few counts. The target antigen is unknown. These data belong to a study of Ad26.COV2.S vaccination and SARS-CoV-2 variants. Study results and limitations: Using TCR breadth and depth analyses may have led to underestimated total T cell responses.

The data were produced by immunoSEQ multiplex PCR, yet TCRdb's version contains in-frame clones alone and is incomplete. The sample carries a few hundred thousand clones, 70% to 90% recorded once. Specified treatment: around 19 received Ad26.COV2.S at low or high dose, single or two shots; about 5 received placebo; per-sample allocation not given. Each sample was drawn 63 days after the first injection (of vaccine or placebo). Trimming left V 2 bases short and J 0 bases short, with 11 bases between. The CDR3 totals 15 residues. This clonotype was sampled from a person between 18 and 65 years old who received the Ad26.COV2.S COVID-19 vaccine or a placebo. The sequencing here drew on peripheral blood, taken in a trial of Ad26.COV2.S vaccine versus placebo. This sequence joins TRBV6-7 and TRBJ2-7, with a tentative D call TRBD1 (6 bases). TRBV6-7 has ORF status, its function being uncertain. CDR3 in amino acids: CASSYRAGASYEQYF. The CDR3 nucleotides read TGTGCCAGCAGTTACAGGGCAGGGGCCTCCTACGAGCAGTACTTC.